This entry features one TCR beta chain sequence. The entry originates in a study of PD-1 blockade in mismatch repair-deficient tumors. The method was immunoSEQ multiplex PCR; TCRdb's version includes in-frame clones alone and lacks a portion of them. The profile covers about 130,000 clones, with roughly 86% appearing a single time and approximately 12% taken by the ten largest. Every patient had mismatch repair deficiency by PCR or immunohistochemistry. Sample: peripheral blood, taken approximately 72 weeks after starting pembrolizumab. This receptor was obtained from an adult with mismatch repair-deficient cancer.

CDR3 sequence reads: CASSISAGPYNEQFF. The CDR3 coding sequence is TGTGCCAGTAGTATCTCTGCGGGGCCCTACAATGAGCAGTTCTTC. This chain uses TRBV19 with TRBJ2-1; possible D gene TRBD2, 6 bases. Trimming cost V 3 bases and J 2 bases, with 11 bases left between them. This CDR3 region has 15 residues. CDR1 is LNHDA, CDR2 SQIVND, per germline (reference sequence).